This T cell receptor beta chain was sequenced during a study of cytotoxic CD8 clonotypes in ibrutinib-treated CLL. Background on the study: Response sampling occurred after a median roughly twelve months of treatment (range 6 to 36). On average, each sample had approximately 250,000 productive templates and roughly 95,000 productive rearrangements. The study's findings and limits: While tracking circulating CD8+ T-cell counts, baseline clonality exceeded that of age-matched healthy donors.

Libraries were prepared by immunoSEQ multiplex PCR; TCRdb keeps only in-frame clonotypes and omits some of them. The table has 150,000 to 200,000 clones, 55% to 85% seen once; the top ten hold around 15%. This clone has a single count. The antigen is unknown. The sequencing here drew on PBMCs, taken after 24 months of ibrutinib treatment. The TCR sequence derives from a human donor with chronic lymphocytic leukemia.

This CDR3 is CASRAGQNAFNEKLFF. The CDR3 bases are TGTGCCAGCAGGGCGGGACAGAACGCATTTAATGAAAAACTGTTTTTT. This chain links TRBV5-6 with TRBJ1-4, with 7 bases that match TRBD1. With 5 bases clipped from V and 4 bases from J, the junction kept 11 bases outside the gene matches. The CDR3 totals 16 residues. Germline values: CDR1 SGHDT, CDR2 YYEEEE.